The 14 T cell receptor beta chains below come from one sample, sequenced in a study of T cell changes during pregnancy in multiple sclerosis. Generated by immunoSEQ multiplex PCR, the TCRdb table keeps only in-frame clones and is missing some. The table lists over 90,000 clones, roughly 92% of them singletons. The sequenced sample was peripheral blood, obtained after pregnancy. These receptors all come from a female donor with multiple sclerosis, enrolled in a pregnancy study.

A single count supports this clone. In DNA form, the CDR3 reads TGCGCCAGCAGCTTGGCAGGGGGCCGGACAGATACGCAGTATTTT. Amino acids: CASSLAGGRTDTQYF. The genes are TRBV5-1 and TRBJ2-3; 8 nucleotides agree with TRBD1. The length of the CDR3 is 15 residues. V lost 0 bases and J lost 3; bases outside the gene matches: 3. The V gene's germline CDR1 is SGHRS and CDR2 YFSETQ.

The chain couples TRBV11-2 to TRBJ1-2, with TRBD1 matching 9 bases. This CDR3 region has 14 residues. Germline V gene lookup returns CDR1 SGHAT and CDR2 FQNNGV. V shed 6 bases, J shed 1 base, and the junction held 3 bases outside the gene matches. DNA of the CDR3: TGTGCCAGCAGACAGGGGGCACTTAACTATGGCTACACCTTC. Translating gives CASRQGALNYGYTF.

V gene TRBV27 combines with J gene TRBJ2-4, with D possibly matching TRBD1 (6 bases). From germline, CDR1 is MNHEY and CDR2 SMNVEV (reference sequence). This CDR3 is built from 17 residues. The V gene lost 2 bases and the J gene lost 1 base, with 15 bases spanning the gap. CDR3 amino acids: CASSLRGPDRAKNIQYF. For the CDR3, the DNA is TGTGCCAGCAGTTTAAGGGGACCCGACAGGGCCAAAAACATTCAGTACTTC.

The CDR3 here is CASSLSPWDWSSSYNEQFF. The CDR3 nucleotides read TGTGCCAGCAGCTTATCCCCTTGGGACTGGAGCAGCTCCTACAATGAGCAGTTCTTC. The chain has TRBV7-6 and TRBJ2-1; D is possibly TRBD2 (6 bases). The germline V and J ends were trimmed by 2 bases and 0 bases, with 20 bases remaining between them. Germline lookup yields CDR1 SGHVS and CDR2 FNYEAQ. The CDR3 covers 19 residues.

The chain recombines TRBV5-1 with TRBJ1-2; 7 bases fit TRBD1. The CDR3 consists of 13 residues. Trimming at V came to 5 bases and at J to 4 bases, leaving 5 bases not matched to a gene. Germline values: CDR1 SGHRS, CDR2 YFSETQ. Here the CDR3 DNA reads TGCGCCAGCAGATTACGGACAGGCTATGGCTACACCTTC. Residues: CASRLRTGYGYTF.

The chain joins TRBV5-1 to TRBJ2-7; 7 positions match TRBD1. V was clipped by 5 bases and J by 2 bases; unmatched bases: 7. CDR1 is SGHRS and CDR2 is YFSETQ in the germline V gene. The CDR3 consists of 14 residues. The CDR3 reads CASRQNRGPYEQYF. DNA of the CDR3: TGCGCCAGCAGACAGAACAGGGGACCCTACGAGCAGTACTTC.

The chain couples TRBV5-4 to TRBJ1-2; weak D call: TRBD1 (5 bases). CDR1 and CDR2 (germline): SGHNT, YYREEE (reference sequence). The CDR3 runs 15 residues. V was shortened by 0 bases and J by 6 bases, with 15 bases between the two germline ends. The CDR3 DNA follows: TGTGCCAGCAGCTTGGCCAATTTGGGGCCGGATGGCTACACCTTC. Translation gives CASSLANLGPDGYTF.

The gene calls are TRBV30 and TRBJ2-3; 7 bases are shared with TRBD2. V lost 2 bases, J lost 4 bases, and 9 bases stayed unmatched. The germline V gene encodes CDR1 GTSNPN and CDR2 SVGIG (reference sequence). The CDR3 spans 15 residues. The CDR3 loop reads CAWSLGLGESDTQYF. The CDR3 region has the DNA TGTGCCTGGAGTCTCGGACTAGGGGAATCAGATACGCAGTATTTT. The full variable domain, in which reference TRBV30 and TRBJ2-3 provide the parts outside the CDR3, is SQTIHQWPATLVQPVGSPLSLECTVEGTSNPNLYWYRQAAGRGLQLLFYSVGIGQISSEVPQNLSASRPQDRQFILSSKKLLLSDSGFYLCAWSLGLGESDTQYFGPGTRLTVL.

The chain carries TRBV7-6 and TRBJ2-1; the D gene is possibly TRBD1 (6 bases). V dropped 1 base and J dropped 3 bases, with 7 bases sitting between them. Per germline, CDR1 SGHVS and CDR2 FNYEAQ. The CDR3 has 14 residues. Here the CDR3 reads CASSLEGDYNEQFF. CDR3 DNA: TGTGCCAGCAGCTTAGAGGGGGACTACAATGAGCAGTTCTTC.

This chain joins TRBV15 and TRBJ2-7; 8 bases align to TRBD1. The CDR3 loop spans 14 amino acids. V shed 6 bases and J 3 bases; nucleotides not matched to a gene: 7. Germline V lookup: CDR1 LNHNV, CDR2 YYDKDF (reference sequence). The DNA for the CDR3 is TGTGCCACCAGACGGGACAGGCCTAACTACGAGCAGTACTTC. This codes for CATRRDRPNYEQYF.

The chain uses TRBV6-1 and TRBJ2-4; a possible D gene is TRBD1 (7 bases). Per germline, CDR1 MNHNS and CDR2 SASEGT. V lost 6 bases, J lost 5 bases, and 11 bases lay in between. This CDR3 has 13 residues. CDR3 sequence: CASSRGTENIQYF. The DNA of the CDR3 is TGTGCCAGCAGCCGGGGGACAGAAAACATTCAGTACTTC.

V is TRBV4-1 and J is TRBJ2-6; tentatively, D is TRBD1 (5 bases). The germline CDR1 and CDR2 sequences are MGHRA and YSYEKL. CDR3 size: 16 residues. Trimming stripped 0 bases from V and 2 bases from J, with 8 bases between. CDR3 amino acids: CASSQDQGTGANVLTF. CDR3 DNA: TGCGCCAGCAGCCAAGACCAGGGAACTGGGGCCAACGTCCTGACTTTC.

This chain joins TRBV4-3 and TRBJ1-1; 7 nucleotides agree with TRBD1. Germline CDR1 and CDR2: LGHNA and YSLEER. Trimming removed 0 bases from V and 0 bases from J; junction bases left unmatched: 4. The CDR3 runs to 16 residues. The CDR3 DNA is TGCGCCAGCAGCCAAGATAGGACAGGAATGAACACTGAAGCTTTCTTT. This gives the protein CASSQDRTGMNTEAFF.

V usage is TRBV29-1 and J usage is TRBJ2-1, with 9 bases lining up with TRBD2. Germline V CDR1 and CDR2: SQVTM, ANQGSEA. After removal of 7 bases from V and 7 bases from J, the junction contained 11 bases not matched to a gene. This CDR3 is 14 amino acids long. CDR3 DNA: TGCAGCGGGGCTAATGGAGCGGGAGGTAATGAGCAGTTCTTC. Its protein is CSGANGAGGNEQFF.